This passage covers 17 T cell receptor beta chains from one sample sequenced in a study of blood T cell repertoires in COVID-19. TCRdb keeps only in-frame clones here, not all; method: immunoSEQ multiplex PCR. The data show tens of thousands of clones, roughly 80% seen once. The sample comprised peripheral blood. These receptors were obtained from a man at least 80 years old with COVID-19, enrolled during active disease.

This clone occurred a few times. This chain connects TRBV4-3 to TRBJ1-2, with D uncertain. This CDR3 contains 12 residues. Looked up from germline, CDR1 is LGHNA and CDR2 is YSLEER. V lost 0 bases and J lost 8, with 7 bases in between. The CDR3 nucleotides are TGCGCCAGCAGCCAAGATCGGTGGGGCTACACCTTC. This encodes CASSQDRWGYTF.

This chain links TRBV19 with TRBJ1-5; D may be TRBD1 (5 bases). The CDR3 runs to 14 residues. Germline loops: CDR1 LNHDA, CDR2 SQIVND (reference sequence). The V end was cut by 7 bases, the J end by 7 bases, with 17 bases between. CDR3 residues: CASKEGRVMQPQHF. The DNA for the CDR3 is TGTGCCAGTAAAGAAGGCAGGGTCATGCAGCCCCAGCATTTT.

This chain joins TRBV15 and TRBJ1-1; D may be TRBD1 (5 bases). V was clipped by 1 base and J by 0 bases, with 15 bases between them. In germline, CDR1 is LNHNV, CDR2 YYDKDF (reference sequence). CDR3 length: 17 residues. CDR3: CATSRGGGVGMNTEAFF. The CDR3, as DNA: TGTGCCACCAGCAGAGGAGGAGGGGTTGGGATGAACACTGAAGCTTTCTTT.

The rearrangement joins TRBV5-1 to TRBJ2-1, with D hard to call. CDR3 size: 14 residues. Per germline, CDR1 SGHRS and CDR2 YFSETQ. Trimming cost V 4 bases and J 0 bases, with 8 bases left between them. In DNA, the CDR3 is TGCGCCAGCAGCATAACAAGCTCCTACAATGAGCAGTTCTTC. It translates to CASSITSSYNEQFF.

The chain is built from TRBV20-1 and TRBJ1-2; 8 bases are a match to TRBD1. The germline V gene encodes CDR1 DFQATT and CDR2 SNEGSKA (reference sequence). The CDR3 contains 11 residues. The CDR3 nucleotides read TGCAGCGTAGACAGGGGTAACGGCTACACCTTC. Residues: CSVDRGNGYTF.

V and J are TRBV4-3 and TRBJ2-2, with D maybe TRBD1 (5 bases). This CDR3 comprises 14 residues. Germline-derived CDR1 and CDR2 are LGHNA and YSLEER. V gave up 1 base and J gave up 7 bases, with 10 bases separating them. CDR3 in amino acids: CASSQGRDIGELFF. CDR3 in DNA: TGCGCCAGCAGCCAAGGCAGGGATATCGGGGAGCTGTTTTTT.

The chain links TRBV5-1 to TRBJ1-1, with TRBD1 identical over 7 bases. V gave up 4 bases and J gave up 2 bases; unmatched junction bases: 5. This CDR3 contains 14 residues. Germline V gene data show CDR1 as SGHRS and CDR2 as YFSETQ. The CDR3, as DNA: TGCGCCAGCAGCGTCACAGGGGTCAACACTGAAGCTTTCTTT. This translates into CASSVTGVNTEAFF.

The chain uses TRBV19 and TRBJ2-7, with TRBD2 identical over 10 bases. Germline CDR1 LNHDA, CDR2 SQIVND (reference sequence). J lost 6 bases, V lost 4 bases, and 6 bases had no gene match. The CDR3 has 14 residues. The chain's CDR3 is CASSNDGLAVEQYF. DNA of the CDR3: TGTGCCAGTAGTAACGATGGACTAGCGGTCGAGCAGTACTTC. The full variable domain, with the rest looked up from reference TRBV19 and TRBJ2-7, is DGGITQSPKYLFRKEGQNVTLSCEQNLNHDAMYWYRQDPGQGLRLIYYSQIVNDFQKGDIAEGYSVSREKKESFPLTVTSAQKNPTAFYLCASSNDGLAVEQYFGPGTRLTVT.

The rearrangement links TRBV4-2 to TRBJ2-7; TRBD2 aligns across 7 bases. Germline V gives CDR1 LGHNA, CDR2 YNFKEQ. The ends lost 0 bases at V and 6 bases at J; junction bases unmatched: 8. The CDR3 runs to 15 residues. The chain's CDR3 is CASSQEASGNTEQYF. The CDR3 DNA sequence: TGTGCCAGCAGCCAAGAGGCCAGCGGGAATACCGAGCAGTACTTC.

The chain couples TRBV7-9 to TRBJ1-3; D perhaps matches TRBD1 (5 bases). Trimming shortened V by 5 bases and J by 0 bases, and 11 bases separated the two germline ends. Germline-derived CDR1 and CDR2 are SEHNR and FQNEAQ (reference sequence). CDR3 length: 15 amino acids. The CDR3 sequence is CASSRRQSSGNTIYF. The CDR3 DNA follows: TGTGCCAGCAGCCGAAGACAGAGCTCTGGAAACACCATATATTTT.

This clone was recorded a few times. The chain has TRBV4-2 and TRBJ2-2; 12 bases fit TRBD2. This CDR3 spans 18 amino acids. V lost 0 bases to trimming and J lost 8 bases; unmatched junction nucleotides: 10. CDR1 is LGHNA, CDR2 YNFKEQ, per germline. CDR3 sequence (DNA): TGTGCCAGCAGCCAAGAAATGGGGGCACTAGCGGGAGGAGGGGAGCTGTTTTTT. Translating gives CASSQEMGALAGGGELFF.

This clone was counted only a few times. The chain combines TRBV19 with TRBJ1-2; D is perhaps TRBD1 (5 bases). Germline CDR1 is LNHDA and CDR2 is SQIVND (reference sequence). Trimming stripped 5 bases from V and 4 bases from J, with 11 bases between. The CDR3 has 13 amino acids. The CDR3: CASSAGLTYGYTF. The CDR3 coding sequence is TGTGCCAGTAGTGCGGGACTGACCTATGGCTACACCTTC.

The gene calls are TRBV5-5 and TRBJ2-7; TRBD2 might be the D (5 bases). Trimming left V 0 bases short and J 7 bases short, with 14 bases between. The CDR3 runs 14 residues. Germline V gene lookup returns CDR1 SGHKS and CDR2 YYEKEE (reference sequence). The CDR3 nucleotides are TGTGCCAGCAGCTTGGTTTTAGAGGGTCGGGAGCAGTACTTC. Protein sequence: CASSLVLEGREQYF.

This chain uses TRBV5-4 with TRBJ2-5, with TRBD1 matching over 9 bases. CDR3 length: 15 residues. The ends lost 4 bases at V and 5 bases at J; junction bases unmatched: 9. The V gene's germline CDR1 is SGHNT and CDR2 YYREEE (reference sequence). DNA for the CDR3: TGTGCCAGCAGCCGCCGACAGGGGGAGTCGGAGACCCAGTACTTC. Amino acids: CASSRRQGESETQYF.

This clone was observed a few times. The chain combines TRBV5-8 with TRBJ1-2; D might be TRBD1 (5 bases). The CDR3 totals 15 residues. Germline CDR1 and CDR2: SGHTS and YDEGEE. The V and J ends lost 0 bases and 0 bases respectively, with 9 bases between them. The CDR3, as DNA: TGTGCCAGCAGCTTGGAACAGGCGTCTAACTATGGCTACACCTTC. This codes for CASSLEQASNYGYTF.

The CDR3 loop is CASSANPDRVLNSPLHF. In nucleotides, the CDR3 is TGTGCCAGCAGTGCAAACCCTGACAGGGTTCTTAATTCACCCCTCCACTTT. The chain combines TRBV2 with TRBJ1-6; TRBD1 agrees at 7 bases. This CDR3 spans 17 amino acids. V lost 4 bases to trimming and J lost 6 bases; unmatched junction nucleotides: 12. Germline loops: CDR1 SNHLY, CDR2 FYNNEI.

The V gene is TRBV5-1, the J gene TRBJ1-1; 8 nucleotides match TRBD1. The CDR3 is 16 amino acids. The germline gives CDR1 SGHRS, CDR2 YFSETQ. V lost 4 bases to trimming and J lost 1 base; unmatched junction nucleotides: 9. CDR3 nucleotides: TGCGCCAGCAGCATCCAGGGGGCAATGGGGAACACTGAAGCTTTCTTT. Translating gives CASSIQGAMGNTEAFF.